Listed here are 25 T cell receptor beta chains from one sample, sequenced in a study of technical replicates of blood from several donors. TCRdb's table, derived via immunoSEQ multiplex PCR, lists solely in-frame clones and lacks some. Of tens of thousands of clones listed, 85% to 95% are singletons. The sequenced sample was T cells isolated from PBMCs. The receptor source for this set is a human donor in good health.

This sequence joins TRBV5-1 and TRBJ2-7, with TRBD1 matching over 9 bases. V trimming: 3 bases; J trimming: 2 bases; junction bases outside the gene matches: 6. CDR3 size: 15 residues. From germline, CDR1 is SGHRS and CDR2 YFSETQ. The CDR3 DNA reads TGCGCCAGCAGCTCCCCCGGGACAGGGCCCTACGAGCAGTACTTC. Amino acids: CASSSPGTGPYEQYF. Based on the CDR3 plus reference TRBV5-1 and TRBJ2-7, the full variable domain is KAGVTQTPRYLIKTRGQQVTLSCSPISGHRSVSWYQQTPGQGLQFLFEYFSETQRNKGNFPGRFSGRQFSNSRSEMNVSTLELGDSALYLCASSSPGTGPYEQYFGPGTRLTVT.

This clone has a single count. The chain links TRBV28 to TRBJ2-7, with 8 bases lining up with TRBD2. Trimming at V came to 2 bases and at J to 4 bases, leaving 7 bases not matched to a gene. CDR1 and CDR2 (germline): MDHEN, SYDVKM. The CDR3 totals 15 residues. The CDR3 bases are TGTGCCAGCAGTTTAAACGGGGGGGCGAAATACGAGCAGTACTTC. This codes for CASSLNGGAKYEQYF.

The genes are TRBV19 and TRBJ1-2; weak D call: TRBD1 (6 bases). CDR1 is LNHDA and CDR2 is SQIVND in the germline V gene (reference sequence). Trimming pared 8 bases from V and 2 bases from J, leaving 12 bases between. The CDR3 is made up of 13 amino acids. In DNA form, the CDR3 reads TGTGCCAGTGTCTATCAGGGGAACTATGGCTACACCTTC. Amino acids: CASVYQGNYGYTF.

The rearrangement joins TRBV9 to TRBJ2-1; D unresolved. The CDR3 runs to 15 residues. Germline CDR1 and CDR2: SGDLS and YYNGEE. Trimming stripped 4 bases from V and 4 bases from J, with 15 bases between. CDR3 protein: CASSPNLGPYNEQFF. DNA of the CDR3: TGTGCCAGCAGCCCAAATCTTGGGCCTTACAATGAGCAGTTCTTC.

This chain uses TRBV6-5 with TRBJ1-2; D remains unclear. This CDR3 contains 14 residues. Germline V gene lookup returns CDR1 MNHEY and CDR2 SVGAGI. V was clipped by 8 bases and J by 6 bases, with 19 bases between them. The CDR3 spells CASPHRTRGNGYTF. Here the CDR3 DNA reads TGTGCCAGCCCCCACCGCACCCGCGGGAATGGCTACACCTTC.

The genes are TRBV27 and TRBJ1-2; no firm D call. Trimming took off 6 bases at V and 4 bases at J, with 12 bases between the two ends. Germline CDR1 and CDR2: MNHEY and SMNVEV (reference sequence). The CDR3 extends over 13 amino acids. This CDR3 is CASSRGGSYGYTF. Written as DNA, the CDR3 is TGTGCCAGCAGCCGCGGAGGGAGCTATGGCTACACCTTC.

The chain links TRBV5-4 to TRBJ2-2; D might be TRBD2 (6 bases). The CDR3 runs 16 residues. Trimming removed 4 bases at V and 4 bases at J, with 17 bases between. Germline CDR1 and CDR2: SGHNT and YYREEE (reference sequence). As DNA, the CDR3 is TGTGCCAGCAGCCAGGGACTCATGACACCCACCGGGGAGCTGTTTTTT. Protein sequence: CASSQGLMTPTGELFF.

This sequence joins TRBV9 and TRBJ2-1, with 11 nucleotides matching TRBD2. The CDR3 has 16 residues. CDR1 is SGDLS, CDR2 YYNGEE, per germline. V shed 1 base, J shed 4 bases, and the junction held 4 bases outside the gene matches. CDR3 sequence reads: CASSVLGLAEYNEQFF. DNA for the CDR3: TGTGCCAGCAGCGTACTGGGACTAGCGGAGTACAATGAGCAGTTCTTC.

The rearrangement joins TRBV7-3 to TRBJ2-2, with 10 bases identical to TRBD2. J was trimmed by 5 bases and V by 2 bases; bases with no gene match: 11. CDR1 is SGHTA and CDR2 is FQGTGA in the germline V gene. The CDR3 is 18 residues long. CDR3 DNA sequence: TGTGCCAGCAGCTTAGATCCAGCGGGAGGGCCCGGAACCGGGGAGCTGTTTTTT. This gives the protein CASSLDPAGGPGTGELFF.

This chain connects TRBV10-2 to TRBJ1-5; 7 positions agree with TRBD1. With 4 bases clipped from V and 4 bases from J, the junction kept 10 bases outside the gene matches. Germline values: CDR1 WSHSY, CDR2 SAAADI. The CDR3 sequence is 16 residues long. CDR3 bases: TGCGCCAGCAGTGGACAGGGTGAGGTATATAATCAGCCCCAGCATTTT. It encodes CASSGQGEVYNQPQHF.

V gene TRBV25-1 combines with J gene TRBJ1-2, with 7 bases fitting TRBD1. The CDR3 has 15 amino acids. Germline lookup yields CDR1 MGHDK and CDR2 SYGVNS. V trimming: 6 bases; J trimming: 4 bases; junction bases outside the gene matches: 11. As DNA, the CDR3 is TGTGCCAGCAGCCCCGGACAGGAGAATTTCTATGGCTACACCTTC. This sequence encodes CASSPGQENFYGYTF.

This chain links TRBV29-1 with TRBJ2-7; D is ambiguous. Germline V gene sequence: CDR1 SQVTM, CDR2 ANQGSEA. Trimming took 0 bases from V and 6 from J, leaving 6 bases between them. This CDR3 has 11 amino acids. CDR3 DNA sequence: TGCAGCGTTGAAGAGGGCGTCGAGCAGTACTTC. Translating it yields CSVEEGVEQYF.

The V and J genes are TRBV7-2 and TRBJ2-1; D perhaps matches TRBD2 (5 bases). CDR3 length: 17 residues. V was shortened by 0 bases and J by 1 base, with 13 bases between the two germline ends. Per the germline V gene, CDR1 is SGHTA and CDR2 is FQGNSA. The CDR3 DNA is TGTGCCAGCAGCTTAGCCCCTAGCAGTGAATCCTACAATGAGCAGTTCTTC. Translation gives CASSLAPSSESYNEQFF.

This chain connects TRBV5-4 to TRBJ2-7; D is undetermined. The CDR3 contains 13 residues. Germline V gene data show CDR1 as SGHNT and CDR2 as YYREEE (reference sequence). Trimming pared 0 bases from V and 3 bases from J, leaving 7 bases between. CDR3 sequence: CASSLAPNYEQYF. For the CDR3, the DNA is TGTGCCAGCAGCTTGGCCCCAAACTACGAGCAGTACTTC.

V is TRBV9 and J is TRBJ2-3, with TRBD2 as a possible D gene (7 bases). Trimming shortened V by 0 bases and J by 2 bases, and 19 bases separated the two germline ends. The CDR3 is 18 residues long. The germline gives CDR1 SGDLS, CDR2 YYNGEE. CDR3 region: CASSVDPAGALYTDTQYF. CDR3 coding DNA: TGTGCCAGCAGCGTAGACCCGGCGGGGGCTCTCTACACAGATACGCAGTATTTT.

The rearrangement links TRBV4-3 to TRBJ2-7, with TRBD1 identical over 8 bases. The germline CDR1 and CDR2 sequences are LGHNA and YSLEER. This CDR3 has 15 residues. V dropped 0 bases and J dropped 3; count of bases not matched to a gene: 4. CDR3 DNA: TGCGCCAGCAGCCAAGATCGAGGACAGGGCTACGAGCAGTACTTC. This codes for CASSQDRGQGYEQYF.

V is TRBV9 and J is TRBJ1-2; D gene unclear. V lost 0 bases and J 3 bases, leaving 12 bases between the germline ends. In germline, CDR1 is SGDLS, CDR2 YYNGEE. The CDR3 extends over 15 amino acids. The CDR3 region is CASSVGLLRDYGYTF. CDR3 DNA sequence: TGTGCCAGCAGCGTAGGACTGTTACGGGACTATGGCTACACCTTC.

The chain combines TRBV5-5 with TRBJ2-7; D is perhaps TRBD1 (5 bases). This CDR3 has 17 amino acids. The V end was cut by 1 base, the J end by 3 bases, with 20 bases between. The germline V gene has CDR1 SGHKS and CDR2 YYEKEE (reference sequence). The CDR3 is CASSLYQGGDTGYEQYF. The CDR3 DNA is TGTGCCAGCAGCTTGTATCAGGGCGGTGACACCGGCTACGAGCAGTACTTC.

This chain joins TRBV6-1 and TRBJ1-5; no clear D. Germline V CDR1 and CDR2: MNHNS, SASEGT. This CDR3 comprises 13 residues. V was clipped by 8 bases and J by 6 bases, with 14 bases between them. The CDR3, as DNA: TGTGCCAGCGGGGAGGGAACCAGTCAGCCCCAGCATTTT. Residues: CASGEGTSQPQHF.

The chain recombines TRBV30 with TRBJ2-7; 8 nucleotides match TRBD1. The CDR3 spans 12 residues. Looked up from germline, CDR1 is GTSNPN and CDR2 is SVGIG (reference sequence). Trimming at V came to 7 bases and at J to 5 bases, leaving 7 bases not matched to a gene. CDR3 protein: CASGQGSDEQYF. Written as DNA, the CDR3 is TGTGCCTCCGGACAGGGCAGCGACGAGCAGTACTTC.

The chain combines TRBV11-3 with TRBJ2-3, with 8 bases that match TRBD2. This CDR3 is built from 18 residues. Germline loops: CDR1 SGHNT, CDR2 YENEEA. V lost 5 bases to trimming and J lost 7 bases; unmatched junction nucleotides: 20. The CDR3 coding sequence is TGTGCCAGCAGCGAAGATGTAGCGGGAACGGGTGGGGGAAATACGCAGTATTTT. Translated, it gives CASSEDVAGTGGGNTQYF.

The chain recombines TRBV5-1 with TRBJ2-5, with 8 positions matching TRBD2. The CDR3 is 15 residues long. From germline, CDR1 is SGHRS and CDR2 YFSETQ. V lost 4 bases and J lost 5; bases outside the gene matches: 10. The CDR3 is CASSNKGGRWETQYF. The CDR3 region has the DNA TGCGCCAGCAGCAACAAGGGCGGGAGGTGGGAGACCCAGTACTTC.

The CDR3 nucleotides read TGTGCCAGCAGCTTATCCCCTGGCCGGACAGGGAACACCGGGGAGCTGTTTTTT. This encodes CASSLSPGRTGNTGELFF. The chain links TRBV7-2 to TRBJ2-2; 7 bases align to TRBD1. The CDR3 is 18 amino acids. Germline V gives CDR1 SGHTA, CDR2 FQGNSA. V lost 2 bases to trimming and J lost 1 base; unmatched junction nucleotides: 10.

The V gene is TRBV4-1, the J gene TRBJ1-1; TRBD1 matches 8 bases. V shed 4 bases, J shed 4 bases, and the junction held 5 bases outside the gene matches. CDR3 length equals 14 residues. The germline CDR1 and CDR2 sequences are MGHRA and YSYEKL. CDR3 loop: CASSPDREPTEAFF. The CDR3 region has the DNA TGCGCCAGCAGCCCGGACAGGGAACCCACTGAAGCTTTCTTT.

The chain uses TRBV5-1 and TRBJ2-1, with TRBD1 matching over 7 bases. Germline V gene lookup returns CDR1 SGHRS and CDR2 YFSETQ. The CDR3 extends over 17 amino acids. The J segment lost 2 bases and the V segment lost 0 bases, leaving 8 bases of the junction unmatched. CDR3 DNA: TGCGCCAGCAGCTTGGCCCTAGGCAGGGGGACCTACAATGAGCAGTTCTTC. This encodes CASSLALGRGTYNEQFF.